These T cell receptor beta chains were read from a single sample in a study of blood T cell repertoires in COVID-19. The protocol was immunoSEQ multiplex PCR, while the TCRdb copy is restricted to in-frame clones and leaves out a portion. The sample shows approximately 260,000 clones, approximately 87% of them seen only once. Sequencing was carried out using peripheral blood. The receptor set was obtained from a man in his 60s who had recovered from COVID-19. The conserved cysteine and the conserved F or W are not part of the CDR3 here. Only some rows state a clone size, as once, few, many or a class for expanded clones.

v_call: TRBV5-4; j_call: TRBJ2-3; clone_size: NA; cdr3_aa: ASRSQGTDTQY
v_call: TRBV2; j_call: TRBJ1-2; clone_size: NA; cdr3_aa: ASSERGGYGYT
v_call: TRBV28; j_call: TRBJ1-5; clone_size: once; cdr3_aa: ASSLSTQPQH
v_call: TRBV5-1; j_call: TRBJ2-1; clone_size: NA; cdr3_aa: ASSLLADSYNEQF
v_call: TRBV30; j_call: TRBJ1-2; clone_size: NA; cdr3_aa: ATGFYNYGYT
v_call: TRBV9; j_call: TRBJ2-7; clone_size: many; cdr3_aa: ASSVGVSGPYEQY
v_call: TRBV2; j_call: TRBJ2-7; clone_size: few; cdr3_aa: ASSTFSGRATYEQY
v_call: TRBV4-2; j_call: TRBJ2-2; clone_size: NA; cdr3_aa: ASSQDVRGMDTGELF
v_call: TRBV24-1; j_call: TRBJ2-5; clone_size: once; cdr3_aa: ATSDFDGGRETQY
v_call: TRBV4-2; j_call: TRBJ2-7; clone_size: NA; cdr3_aa: ASSPTGDSSYEQY
v_call: TRBV13; j_call: TRBJ1-6; clone_size: NA; cdr3_aa: ASSSRGGPNSPLH
v_call: TRBV19; j_call: TRBJ1-2; clone_size: NA; cdr3_aa: ASTTGTPYGYT
v_call: TRBV11-2; j_call: TRBJ2-2; clone_size: NA; cdr3_aa: ASSSIRAGEHTGELF
v_call: TRBV28; j_call: TRBJ2-1; clone_size: many; cdr3_aa: ASSSGLVNEQF
v_call: TRBV5-5; j_call: TRBJ2-5; clone_size: NA; cdr3_aa: ASSPPRGGEETQY
v_call: TRBV21-1; j_call: TRBJ2-7; clone_size: NA; cdr3_aa: ASSPVVAVGEQY
v_call: TRBV3-1/TRBV3-2; j_call: TRBJ2-1; clone_size: NA; cdr3_aa: ASSQRGPNEQF
v_call: TRBV14; j_call: TRBJ1-3; clone_size: NA; cdr3_aa: ASSQDRGYGNTIY
v_call: TRBV7-9; j_call: TRBJ2-4; clone_size: NA; cdr3_aa: ASSLTSGGKGNIQY
v_call: TRBV28; j_call: TRBJ1-5; clone_size: few; cdr3_aa: ASGKIFQPQH
v_call: TRBV28; j_call: TRBJ1-6; clone_size: few; cdr3_aa: ASNSRGLQNSPLH
v_call: TRBV5-1; j_call: TRBJ2-7; clone_size: NA; cdr3_aa: ASSLGLSSYEQY
v_call: TRBV9; j_call: TRBJ1-1; clone_size: NA; cdr3_aa: ASSAGTGAMLNTEAF
v_call: TRBV9; j_call: TRBJ2-7; clone_size: NA; cdr3_aa: ASTLADTGDEQY
v_call: TRBV5-5; j_call: TRBJ1-4; clone_size: NA; cdr3_aa: ASSLGTGTTNEKLF
v_call: TRBV5-1; j_call: TRBJ1-2; clone_size: few; cdr3_aa: ASSSEGQLGYT
v_call: TRBV7-9; j_call: TRBJ1-6; clone_size: NA; cdr3_aa: ASGQYQGALH
v_call: TRBV5-1; j_call: TRBJ2-5; clone_size: NA; cdr3_aa: ASSLRTGQETQY
v_call: TRBV19; j_call: TRBJ1-1; clone_size: NA; cdr3_aa: ASSDRAENTEAF
v_call: TRBV19; j_call: TRBJ2-1; clone_size: NA; cdr3_aa: ASSIWWSGGIYNEQF
v_call: TRBV6-5; j_call: TRBJ2-3; clone_size: NA; cdr3_aa: ASSRSRVSTDTQY
v_call: TRBV27; j_call: TRBJ1-5; clone_size: NA; cdr3_aa: ASSVDRGGQPQH
v_call: TRBV3-1/TRBV3-2; j_call: TRBJ1-2; clone_size: NA; cdr3_aa: ASSQRGGGGYT
v_call: TRBV7-8; j_call: TRBJ1-6; clone_size: NA; cdr3_aa: ASSLADRGRSPLH
v_call: TRBV19; j_call: TRBJ2-4; clone_size: NA; cdr3_aa: ASSSRGGRNIQY
v_call: TRBV29-1; j_call: TRBJ1-1; clone_size: NA; cdr3_aa: SVPGTGGIVTEAF
v_call: TRBV5-1; j_call: TRBJ2-6; clone_size: NA; cdr3_aa: ASSLIPGASGANVLT
v_call: TRBV5-1; j_call: TRBJ1-4; clone_size: once; cdr3_aa: ASSLGQGGEKLF
v_call: TRBV6-5; j_call: TRBJ2-7; clone_size: NA; cdr3_aa: ASRPRRLSSYEQY
v_call: TRBV19; j_call: TRBJ2-7; clone_size: NA; cdr3_aa: ASSLGLAATYEQY
v_call: TRBV27; j_call: TRBJ1-6; clone_size: NA; cdr3_aa: ASSYRTGGAVNSPLH
v_call: TRBV7-9; j_call: TRBJ1-1; clone_size: NA; cdr3_aa: ASSSGPPRATEAF
v_call: TRBV6-5; j_call: TRBJ1-5; clone_size: NA; cdr3_aa: ASSYSRADQPQH
v_call: TRBV7-2; j_call: TRBJ2-7; clone_size: NA; cdr3_aa: ASSLDNRGREQY
v_call: TRBV25-1; j_call: TRBJ2-3; clone_size: NA; cdr3_aa: ASSAPQAETITDTQY
v_call: TRBV18; j_call: TRBJ1-1; clone_size: few; cdr3_aa: ASSRDRKDTEAF
v_call: TRBV7-8; j_call: TRBJ1-1; clone_size: NA; cdr3_aa: ASNEGDRGLSEAF
v_call: TRBV27; j_call: TRBJ2-5; clone_size: NA; cdr3_aa: ASFGSIAGRGTQY
v_call: TRBV5-1; j_call: TRBJ2-4; clone_size: NA; cdr3_aa: ASSLVGALDKNIQY
v_call: TRBV7-2; j_call: TRBJ2-5; clone_size: NA; cdr3_aa: ASSSAKPGAIQETQY
v_call: TRBV7-2; j_call: TRBJ2-7; clone_size: NA; cdr3_aa: ASSLYASSYEQY